These 21 T cell receptor beta chains share one sample of origin, sequenced in a study of blood T cell repertoires in COVID-19. Clones were read by immunoSEQ multiplex PCR, and TCRdb kept only the in-frame ones, dropping some. Found here are about 360,000 clones, approximately 82% of them singletons; the top ten hold approximately 3%. Sequenced material: peripheral blood. These receptors all stem from a young man with active or convalescent COVID-19.

Written as DNA, the CDR3 is TGTGCCAGCAGCGGGGTCGGCACAGATACGCAGTATTTT. Protein sequence: CASSGVGTDTQYF. This chain uses TRBV28 with TRBJ2-3; TRBD2 might be the D (5 bases). The CDR3 extends over 13 amino acids. V gave up 6 bases and J gave up 1 base, with 8 bases separating them. The germline CDR1 and CDR2 sequences are MDHEN and SYDVKM.

The chain carries TRBV9 and TRBJ2-5; TRBD2 aligns across 7 bases. This CDR3 comprises 14 residues. The V and J ends lost 4 bases and 5 bases, in that order; junction bases with no gene match: 8. Germline-derived CDR1 and CDR2 are SGDLS and YYNGEE. The CDR3 is CASSPVGGGETQYF. As DNA, the CDR3 is TGTGCCAGCAGCCCCGTCGGGGGAGGGGAGACCCAGTACTTC.

V usage is TRBV28 and J usage is TRBJ1-2; unclear D gene. V was shortened by 4 bases and J by 7 bases, with 13 bases between the two germline ends. The CDR3 loop spans 13 amino acids. The germline CDR1 and CDR2 sequences are MDHEN and SYDVKM. The CDR3 loop is CASSSTQWAGYTF. CDR3 sequence (DNA): TGTGCCAGCAGTTCCACTCAGTGGGCTGGCTACACCTTC.

The genes are TRBV7-8 and TRBJ1-1; no clear D gene. CDR3 length: 14 amino acids. CDR1 SGHVS and CDR2 FQNEAQ come from the germline V gene. Trimming removed 3 bases from V and 3 bases from J, with 11 bases in between. This chain's CDR3 is CASSFIKEDTEAFF. The CDR3 DNA sequence: TGTGCCAGCAGCTTCATTAAGGAGGACACTGAAGCTTTCTTT.

The rearrangement joins TRBV5-1 to TRBJ1-1; D is ambiguous. Deletions cut 0 bases from V and 0 bases from J, with 15 bases between. CDR3 length: 17 amino acids. The V gene's germline CDR1 is SGHRS and CDR2 YFSETQ. The CDR3 DNA follows: TGCGCCAGCAGCTTGGCAGGTACAGATAACCTGAACACTGAAGCTTTCTTT. It specifies CASSLAGTDNLNTEAFF.

This chain joins TRBV4-1 and TRBJ2-2, with no clear D. CDR3 length: 14 amino acids. The germline V gene encodes CDR1 MGHRA and CDR2 YSYEKL. Trimming stripped 2 bases from V and 5 bases from J, with 9 bases between. In DNA form, the CDR3 reads TGCGCCAGCAGCCAACCACAGAGTACCGGGGAGCTGTTTTTT. Residues: CASSQPQSTGELFF.

The chain has TRBV19 and TRBJ2-7; the match to TRBD1 covers 10 bases. The CDR3 has 14 residues. V dropped 7 bases and J dropped 6; count of bases not matched to a gene: 9. CDR1 and CDR2 from the germline V gene are LNHDA and SQIVND (reference sequence). CDR3 nucleotides: TGTGCCAGTACGCTCAGGGACAGGGGTGGCGAGCAGTACTTC. Translation gives CASTLRDRGGEQYF.

The gene calls are TRBV6-5 and TRBJ1-4; TRBD1 is a possible D gene (6 bases). Germline V gene data show CDR1 as MNHEY and CDR2 as SVGAGI. The CDR3 extends over 16 amino acids. The V and J ends lost 4 bases and 2 bases respectively, with 14 bases between them. CDR3 nucleotide sequence: TGTGCCAGCAGTTCGCCCCCCCAGGGGACTAATGAAAAACTGTTTTTT. Its translation: CASSSPPQGTNEKLFF.

CDR3 nucleotide sequence: TGCGCCAGCAGCCAAGATCAGGACAGGGACACTGAAGCTTTCTTT. Amino acids: CASSQDQDRDTEAFF. This rearrangement joins TRBV4-1 to TRBJ1-1, with 8 bases identical to TRBD1. The germline V gene has CDR1 MGHRA and CDR2 YSYEKL. Unmatched junction bases numbered 3, after V lost 0 bases and J lost 3 bases. CDR3 size: 15 residues.

The genes are TRBV9 and TRBJ2-7; D perhaps matches TRBD1 (6 bases). Trimming removed 4 bases at V and 0 bases at J, with 11 bases between. CDR3 length: 14 residues. CDR1 SGDLS and CDR2 YYNGEE come from the germline V gene. The CDR3 DNA is TGTGCCAGCAGCCCCGGGGACAACTCCTACGAGCAGTACTTC. It codes for CASSPGDNSYEQYF.

V and J are TRBV7-2 and TRBJ1-6; 10 bases line up with TRBD1. CDR1 SGHTA and CDR2 FQGNSA come from the germline V gene. This CDR3 is built from 17 residues. The V gene end was trimmed by 5 bases and the J gene end by 10 bases; junction bases not matched to a gene: 14. For the CDR3, the DNA is TGTGCCAGCAGCCCTAGGACAGGGGGTTCGAGGAGGTCACCCCTCCACTTT. Its protein is CASSPRTGGSRRSPLHF. The entire variable domain, with the rest obtained from reference TRBV7-2 and TRBJ1-6, is as follows: GAGVSQSPSNKVTEKGKDVELRCDPISGHTALYWYRQSLGQGLEFLIYFQGNSAPDKSGLPSDRFSAERTGGSVSTLTIQRTQQEDSAVYLCASSPRTGGSRRSPLHFGNGTRLTVT.

The chain employs TRBV10-2 and TRBJ2-7; D gene ambiguous. The germline V and J ends were trimmed by 2 bases and 5 bases, with 7 bases remaining between them. Germline V lookup: CDR1 WSHSY, CDR2 SAAADI. The CDR3 contains 12 residues. CDR3: CASSELRNEQYF. As DNA, the CDR3 is TGCGCCAGCAGTGAGCTGAGGAACGAGCAGTACTTC.

This chain connects TRBV7-9 to TRBJ2-1; 9 nucleotides align to TRBD1. The CDR3 has 16 amino acids. From germline, CDR1 is SEHNR and CDR2 FQNEAQ (reference sequence). Losses at the gene ends were 5 bases for V and 4 bases for J; bases not matched to a gene: 9. CDR3 region: CASSGLQGAVYNEQFF. Here the CDR3 DNA reads TGTGCCAGCAGCGGACTACAGGGGGCGGTTTACAATGAGCAGTTCTTC.

The chain joins TRBV19 to TRBJ2-3, with 10 bases aligning to TRBD2. The germline V gene encodes CDR1 LNHDA and CDR2 SQIVND (reference sequence). The CDR3 is 15 residues long. The V segment lost 5 bases and the J segment 5 bases; nucleotides outside the gene matches: 7. CDR3 in amino acids: CASSSPTSGQDTQYF. The CDR3 DNA sequence: TGTGCCAGTAGTTCGCCGACTAGCGGGCAAGATACGCAGTATTTT.

The chain joins TRBV3-1 (or the pseudogene TRBV3-2) to TRBJ2-1; 9 bases match TRBD1. Germline V gene sequence: CDR1 LGHDT, CDR2 YNNKEL (reference sequence). V was clipped by 3 bases and J by 2 bases; unmatched bases: 8. The CDR3 spans 17 residues. The CDR3 here is CASSQVGTGFTYNEQFF. The DNA for the CDR3 is TGTGCCAGCAGCCAGGTAGGGACAGGGTTCACCTACAATGAGCAGTTCTTC.

In this sample, this clone turned up once. The chain recombines TRBV19 with TRBJ1-2, with D possibly TRBD1 on 5 matching bases. Germline lookup yields CDR1 LNHDA and CDR2 SQIVND (reference sequence). V was pared by 3 bases and J by 4 bases, with 12 bases between. The CDR3 length is 14 residues. As DNA, the CDR3 is TGTGCCAGTAGTATCCTCGTGGGGCCCTATGGCTACACCTTC. It codes for CASSILVGPYGYTF.

The V and J genes are TRBV2 and TRBJ2-3, with 14 bases aligning to TRBD2. Trimming took 8 bases from V and 5 from J; bases not matched to a gene: 15. The length of the CDR3 is 18 residues. Germline assignment: CDR1 SNHLY and CDR2 FYNNEI. The CDR3 sequence is CASVPRLAGGRRQDTQYF. The CDR3 DNA reads as TGTGCCAGCGTACCCCGACTAGCGGGGGGGCGCCGACAAGATACGCAGTATTTT.

This clone has only one observation. The chain has TRBV11-3 and TRBJ2-1, with 12 bases fitting TRBD2. CDR1 and CDR2 from the germline V gene are SGHNT and YENEEA. The CDR3 is 16 amino acids. The V gene end was trimmed by 1 base and the J gene end by 7 bases; junction bases not matched to a gene: 5. The CDR3 region is CASSLGLAGGWNEQFF. In nucleotides, the CDR3 is TGTGCCAGCAGCTTAGGCCTAGCGGGAGGGTGGAATGAGCAGTTCTTC.

The rearrangement links TRBV11-3 to TRBJ2-7; weak D call: TRBD2 (6 bases). V shed 2 bases and J shed 0 bases, with 11 bases lying between them. This CDR3 has 15 residues. CDR1 and CDR2 (germline): SGHNT, YENEEA. Written as DNA, the CDR3 is TGTGCCAGCAGCTTAAGGACTATCAGCTCCTACGAGCAGTACTTC. Protein product: CASSLRTISSYEQYF.

CDR3 loop: CASWTGGAGDTQYF. DNA of the CDR3: TGTGCCAGCTGGACAGGGGGCGCGGGAGATACGCAGTATTTT. The rearrangement links TRBV25-1 to TRBJ2-3; 11 bases fit TRBD1. V shed 8 bases and J 5 bases; nucleotides not matched to a gene: 6. Germline V gives CDR1 MGHDK, CDR2 SYGVNS. There are 14 residues in the CDR3.

The chain uses TRBV30 and TRBJ1-1, with 8 bases aligning to TRBD1. The CDR3 sequence is 12 residues long. V shed 5 bases and J 3 bases; nucleotides not matched to a gene: 2. CDR1 is GTSNPN and CDR2 is SVGIG in the germline V gene (reference sequence). In DNA form, the CDR3 reads TGTGCCTGGGACAGGGGACACACTGAAGCTTTCTTT. Encoded protein: CAWDRGHTEAFF.